This is a list of T cell receptor beta chains from one sample in a study of T cell responses to AZD1222 COVID-19 vaccine. Assay: immunoSEQ multiplex PCR; the TCRdb copy retains only in-frame clones and omits some. The sample holds 65,000 to 85,000 clones, around 84% seen once. This material consisted of peripheral blood, taken on day 0 of AZD1222 vaccination. All receptors derive from an adult in good health. The CDR3 runs from the conserved cysteine through the conserved F or W. The order of the fields is CDR3 protein, clone size, V gene. Size values are once, few and many counts, or a class for expanded clones, and some rows have none.

CDR3aa: CASSFRTSGEYEQYF; abundance: .; v_gene: TRBV7-2
CDR3aa: CASSARGDGYTF; abundance: .; v_gene: TRBV9
CDR3aa: CASSLGAGGPYEQFF; abundance: once; v_gene: TRBV11-1
CDR3aa: CSVEVEAGGSGANVLTF; abundance: .; v_gene: TRBV29-1
CDR3aa: CASSRPGFYGYTF; abundance: .; v_gene: TRBV6-2/TRBV6-3
CDR3aa: CASSPGWGKDEKLFF; abundance: .; v_gene: TRBV5-4
CDR3aa: CASSTGQGLTGELFF; abundance: .; v_gene: TRBV5-1
CDR3aa: CASSPSSTGLNSPLHF; abundance: once; v_gene: TRBV18
CDR3aa: CASSPQTGTSGAGTDTQYF; abundance: .; v_gene: TRBV4-2
CDR3aa: CASSSPRGKGQPQHF; abundance: .; v_gene: TRBV27
CDR3aa: CASSVGAGPITDTQYF; abundance: .; v_gene: TRBV9
CDR3aa: CAISESETSSRGGQPQHF; abundance: .; v_gene: TRBV10-3